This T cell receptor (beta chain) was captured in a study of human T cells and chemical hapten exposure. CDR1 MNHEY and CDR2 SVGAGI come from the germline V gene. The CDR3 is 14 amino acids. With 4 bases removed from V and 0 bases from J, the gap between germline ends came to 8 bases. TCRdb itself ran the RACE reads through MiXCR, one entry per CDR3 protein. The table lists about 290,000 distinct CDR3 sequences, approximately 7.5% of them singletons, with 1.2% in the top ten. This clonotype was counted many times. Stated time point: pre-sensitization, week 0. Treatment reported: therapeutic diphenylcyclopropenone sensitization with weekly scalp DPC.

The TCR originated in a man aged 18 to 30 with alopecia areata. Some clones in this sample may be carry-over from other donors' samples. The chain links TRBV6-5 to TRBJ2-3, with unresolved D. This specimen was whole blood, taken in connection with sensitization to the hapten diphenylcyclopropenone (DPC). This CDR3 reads CASSLPGSTDTQYF. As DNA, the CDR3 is TGTGCCAGCAGTTTGCCAGGAAGCACAGATACGCAGTATTTT.